Sequencing of this T cell receptor (beta chain) was carried out in a study of shared clonotypes between healthy human individuals. For the study at large: There were three CD4 naive, three CD4 memory, two CD8 naive and one CD8 memory plates per donor.

General observations from the study: Among a handful of donors, approximately 5% of naive CD4 clonotypes were found in common. Sampling used blood alone; tissue repertoires probably differ.

To note about this clone: Its antigen is currently unknown.

The CDR3 sequence is 16 residues long. Per the original methods: ImmunoSEQ yielded junction-only sequences lacking quality scores, so filtering differed. Assay used: immunoSEQ multiplex PCR; TCRdb lists only in-frame clones, some missing. That table gives V, J and clone size, and the DNA gave D and trimming. The data show 2 million to 2.5 million clones, approximately 95% seen once. Specimen: naive CD4+ T cells sorted from blood. Subset given: CD45RA+ positively selected. The TCR sequence derives from a man aged 18 to 30 in good health. The chain has TRBV21-1 and TRBJ2-4; TRBD2 reflects the table's D call only, with no check against the DNA. TRBV21-1 represents a pseudogene. CDR3 sequence (DNA): TGTGCCAGCGGACCAACTAGCGGGGGTTCCAAAAACATTCAGTACTTC. Translating it yields CASGPTSGGSKNIQYF.